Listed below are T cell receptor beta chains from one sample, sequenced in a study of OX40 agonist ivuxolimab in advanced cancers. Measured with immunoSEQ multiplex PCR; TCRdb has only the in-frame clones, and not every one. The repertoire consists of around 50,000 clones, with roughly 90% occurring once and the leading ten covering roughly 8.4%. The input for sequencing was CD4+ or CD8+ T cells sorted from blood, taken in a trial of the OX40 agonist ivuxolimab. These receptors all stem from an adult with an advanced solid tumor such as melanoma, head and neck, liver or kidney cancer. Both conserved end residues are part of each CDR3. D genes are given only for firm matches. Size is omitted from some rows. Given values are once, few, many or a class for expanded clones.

CDR3: CASLRQGGTQYF
DNA: TGTGCCAGCCTCCGACAGGGGGGCACCCAGTACTTC
D: TRBD1
V: TRBV5-6
size: .
J: TRBJ2-5

CDR3: CASTRNANTGELFF
DNA: TGTGCCAGCACCCGCAACGCGAACACCGGGGAGCTGTTTTTT
D: .
V: TRBV27
size: .
J: TRBJ2-2

CDR3: CASSPRGGAGDTQYF
DNA: TGTGCCAGCAGTCCCCGAGGGGGCGCGGGAGATACGCAGTATTTT
D: TRBD1
V: TRBV6-6
size: .
J: TRBJ2-3

CDR3: CASSLESYTDTQYF
DNA: TGTGCCAGCAGCCTAGAGAGTTACACAGATACGCAGTATTTT
D: .
V: TRBV7-3
size: few
J: TRBJ2-3

CDR3: CASSDPSSGANVLTF
DNA: TGTGCCAGCAGTGACCCGAGCTCTGGGGCCAACGTCCTGACTTTC
D: .
V: TRBV2
size: .
J: TRBJ2-6

CDR3: CASSTSGGDEQYF
DNA: TGTGCCAGTAGTACGTCGGGGGGCGACGAGCAGTACTTC
D: .
V: TRBV19
size: .
J: TRBJ2-7

CDR3: CASSAGQGNYGYTF
DNA: TGTGCCAGCAGTGCGGGACAGGGAAACTATGGCTACACCTTC
D: TRBD1
V: TRBV6-1
size: .
J: TRBJ1-2

CDR3: CASSLDRGKAFF
DNA: TGTGCCAGCAGCTTGGACAGGGGGAAAGCTTTCTTT
D: TRBD1
V: TRBV7-3
size: .
J: TRBJ1-1

CDR3: CASSARGRDIQYF
DNA: TGTGCCAGCAGCGCCAGGGGTAGAGACATTCAGTACTTC
D: .
V: TRBV9
size: few
J: TRBJ2-4

CDR3: CASSPPGLAGHNEQFF
DNA: TGCGCCAGCAGCCCACCGGGACTAGCGGGCCACAATGAGCAGTTCTTC
D: TRBD2
V: TRBV5-1
size: .
J: TRBJ2-1

CDR3: CASSLANGGYTF
DNA: TGTGCCAGCAGCTTAGCGAATGGTGGCTACACCTTC
D: .
V: TRBV11-2
size: .
J: TRBJ1-2

CDR3: CASGATSGFYEQYF
DNA: TGTGCCAGCGGGGCGACTAGCGGGTTCTACGAGCAGTACTTC
D: TRBD2
V: TRBV5-6
size: .
J: TRBJ2-7

CDR3: CASSRGQGRETQYF
DNA: TGTGCCAGCAGTCGTGGACAGGGGAGAGAGACCCAGTACTTC
D: TRBD1
V: TRBV28
size: .
J: TRBJ2-5

CDR3: CASSFGVDGYTF
DNA: TGTGCCAGCAGTTTTGGAGTGGATGGCTACACCTTC
D: .
V: TRBV28
size: medium-sized
J: TRBJ1-2

CDR3: CASRERDSSGANVLTF
DNA: TGTGCCAGCAGAGAACGGGACAGCTCTGGGGCCAACGTCCTGACTTTC
D: TRBD1
V: TRBV6-6
size: few
J: TRBJ2-6

CDR3: CASSLPLNSGANVLTF
DNA: TGTGCCAGCAGTTTACCCCTCAACTCTGGGGCCAACGTCCTGACTTTC
D: .
V: TRBV28
size: .
J: TRBJ2-6

CDR3: CASSLNGRANTEAFF
DNA: TGTGCCAGCAGCCTCAACGGCAGGGCGAACACTGAAGCTTTCTTT
D: .
V: TRBV7-8
size: .
J: TRBJ1-1

CDR3: CASSEKGGGQYEQYF
DNA: TGTGCCAGCAGTGAAAAAGGGGGTGGGCAATACGAGCAGTACTTC
D: .
V: TRBV6-1
size: .
J: TRBJ2-7

CDR3: CASSLGSGQGDGYTF
DNA: TGTGCCAGCAGCTTAGGCTCGGGTCAAGGAGATGGCTACACCTTC
D: .
V: TRBV7-2
size: .
J: TRBJ1-2

CDR3: CASSPPGLRNEQFF
DNA: TGTGCCAGCTCACCACCGGGACTACGCAATGAGCAGTTCTTC
D: TRBD2
V: TRBV18
size: .
J: TRBJ2-1

CDR3: CASSGREIGELFF
DNA: TGTGCCAGCAGTGGACGGGAAATCGGGGAGCTGTTTTTT
D: .
V: TRBV2
size: few
J: TRBJ2-2

CDR3: CASRGTAYSNQPQHF
DNA: TGTGCCAGCAGGGGGACAGCTTATAGCAATCAGCCCCAGCATTTT
D: TRBD1
V: TRBV2
size: .
J: TRBJ1-5

CDR3: CASSVESIVVDYGYTF
DNA: TGTGCCAGCAGCGTAGAAAGCATCGTTGTTGACTATGGCTACACCTTC
D: .
V: TRBV9
size: .
J: TRBJ1-2

CDR3: CASSSRGEANTGELFF
DNA: TGTGCCAGCAGCTCCCGAGGGGAAGCGAACACCGGGGAGCTGTTTTTT
D: .
V: TRBV7-9
size: once
J: TRBJ2-2

CDR3: CASSEGTNTDTQYF
DNA: TGTGCCAGCAGTGAAGGAACTAACACAGATACGCAGTATTTT
D: .
V: TRBV2
size: .
J: TRBJ2-3

CDR3: CASSLAFRESLHF
DNA: TGTGCCAGCAGCTTAGCCTTTCGGGAAAGCCTTCATTTT
D: .
V: TRBV7-2
size: .
J: TRBJ1-5

CDR3: CASSSFPLGAGGGADTQYF
DNA: TGCGCCAGCAGCTCATTCCCGCTAGGTGCGGGAGGTGGGGCAGATACGCAGTATTTT
D: TRBD2
V: TRBV5-1
size: .
J: TRBJ2-3

CDR3: CAISDLTSGSGETQYF
DNA: TGTGCCATCAGTGACCTGACTAGCGGGAGTGGGGAGACCCAGTACTTC
D: TRBD2
V: TRBV10-3
size: .
J: TRBJ2-5

CDR3: CASSLDAPYEQYF
DNA: TGTGCCAGCAGCTTAGACGCCCCCTACGAGCAGTACTTC
D: .
V: TRBV7-9
size: .
J: TRBJ2-7

CDR3: CASSLAINYGYTF
DNA: TGTGCCAGCAGCTTAGCCATTAACTATGGCTACACCTTC
D: .
V: TRBV7-8
size: .
J: TRBJ1-2

CDR3: CASRPRNREATNEKLFF
DNA: TGTGCCAGTAGACCTCGCAATCGGGAGGCAACTAATGAAAAACTGTTTTTT
D: .
V: TRBV13
size: .
J: TRBJ1-4

CDR3: CASSTNRGSGNQPQHF
DNA: TGTGCCAGTAGTACTAACAGGGGATCGGGCAATCAGCCCCAGCATTTT
D: TRBD1
V: TRBV19
size: .
J: TRBJ1-5

CDR3: CASSQTGSNYGYTF
DNA: TGTGCCAGCAGCCAAACAGGTTCCAACTATGGCTACACCTTC
D: .
V: TRBV6-1
size: .
J: TRBJ1-2

CDR3: CASSPRRQETQYF
DNA: TGTGCCAGCAGCCCTAGGAGACAAGAGACCCAGTACTTC
D: .
V: TRBV6-5
size: .
J: TRBJ2-5

CDR3: CASSKRQGETEAFF
DNA: TGTGCCAGCAGCAAGAGACAGGGAGAGACTGAAGCTTTCTTT
D: TRBD1
V: TRBV7-8
size: .
J: TRBJ1-1

CDR3: CASSETTGSGQPQHF
DNA: TGTGCCAGCAGTGAGACGACGGGTTCGGGTCAGCCCCAGCATTTT
D: .
V: TRBV2
size: .
J: TRBJ1-5

CDR3: CASSLGQGASGNTIYF
DNA: TGTGCCAGCAGCTTAGGACAGGGCGCATCTGGAAACACCATATATTTT
D: TRBD1
V: TRBV7-6
size: .
J: TRBJ1-3

CDR3: CASSPGQVVGTEAFF
DNA: TGTGCCAGTAGTCCAGGACAGGTCGTTGGCACTGAAGCTTTCTTT
D: TRBD1
V: TRBV19
size: .
J: TRBJ1-1

CDR3: CSVGQGAGTQYF
DNA: TGCAGCGTTGGACAGGGGGCCGGGACCCAGTACTTC
D: TRBD1
V: TRBV29-1
size: .
J: TRBJ2-5

CDR3: CASSGQENAYEQYF
DNA: TGTGCCAGCAGCGGACAAGAAAACGCCTACGAGCAGTACTTC
D: .
V: TRBV27
size: .
J: TRBJ2-7

CDR3: CASSLVRMLGNTIYF
DNA: TGTGCCAGCAGCTTAGTCAGGATGTTAGGAAACACCATATATTTT
D: .
V: TRBV7-8
size: .
J: TRBJ1-3

CDR3: CASSYRGTASETQYF
DNA: TGTGCCAGCAGTTACCGCGGGACAGCCAGCGAGACCCAGTACTTC
D: .
V: TRBV6-5
size: .
J: TRBJ2-5

CDR3: CASSPLGGDGYTF
DNA: TGTGCCAGCAGCCCCCTAGGGGGGGATGGCTACACCTTC
D: .
V: TRBV7-9
size: .
J: TRBJ1-2

CDR3: CASSPQTTVFSGNTIYF
DNA: TGTGCCAGCAGCCCCCAGACGACAGTGTTCTCTGGAAACACCATATATTTT
D: .
V: TRBV2
size: .
J: TRBJ1-3

CDR3: CASRQVNSPLHF
DNA: TGTGCCAGCCGACAGGTTAATTCACCCCTCCACTTT
D: .
V: TRBV6-5
size: once
J: TRBJ1-6

CDR3: CASSVSVTYEQYF
DNA: TGTGCCAGCAGTGTGTCGGTAACCTACGAGCAGTACTTC
D: .
V: TRBV25-1
size: .
J: TRBJ2-7

CDR3: CASSPGLAGTYEQYF
DNA: TGTGCCAGCTCACCAGGGCTAGCGGGCACCTACGAGCAGTACTTC
D: TRBD2
V: TRBV18
size: .
J: TRBJ2-7

CDR3: CASSTGPVIGTQYF
DNA: TGTGCCAGTAGTACCGGGCCCGTTATAGGGACCCAGTACTTC
D: .
V: TRBV19
size: .
J: TRBJ2-5

CDR3: CASSAPTSGNYNEQFF
DNA: TGTGCCAGCAGTGCCCCGACTAGCGGGAACTACAATGAGCAGTTCTTC
D: TRBD2
V: TRBV25-1
size: .
J: TRBJ2-1

CDR3: CAISESQGASTGELFF
DNA: TGTGCCATCAGTGAAAGTCAGGGGGCCAGCACCGGGGAGCTGTTTTTT
D: TRBD1
V: TRBV10-3
size: few
J: TRBJ2-2

CDR3: CAIRVSLNTEAFF
DNA: TGTGCCATCAGGGTCAGTCTGAACACTGAAGCTTTCTTT
D: .
V: TRBV10-3
size: .
J: TRBJ1-1